What follows are 7 T cell receptor beta chains derived from one specimen sequenced in a study of T cells in Graves' hyperthyroidism and ophthalmopathy. Amplified TCR beta CDR3 regions derived from RNA transcripts. During a first-round RT-PCR of the TCR CDR3, the HTBI primer set was used. MiXCR, run by TCRdb on the multiplex PCR reads, gives a single entry per CDR3 protein. The sample has some 370,000 distinct CDR3 sequences; about 18% are singletons. What was sequenced was blood. These receptors were taken from a woman aged 30 to 39 with Graves' hyperthyroidism that later progressed to Graves' ophthalmopathy.

This clonotype came up many times. The V call is TRBV19, the J call TRBJ1-2; 7 bases align to TRBD1. Germline V gene lookup returns CDR1 LNHDA and CDR2 SQIVND (reference sequence). The ends lost 1 base at V and 5 bases at J; junction bases unmatched: 10. CDR3 length: 16 residues. For the CDR3, the DNA is TGTGCCAGTAGTATAGGGGGATCGACAGGGAGATATGGCTACACCTTC. The encoded protein is CASSIGGSTGRYGYTF.

This clonotype was observed many times. CDR3 protein: CASSPNGEGANTEAFF. The CDR3 DNA is TGTGCCAGCAGTCCCAATGGGGAGGGGGCAAACACTGAAGCTTTCTTT. This sequence joins TRBV28 and TRBJ1-1, with 7 bases lining up with TRBD1. The CDR3 runs 16 residues. J gave up 2 bases and V 5 bases, and 11 bases lay outside the gene matches. Germline CDR1 MDHEN, CDR2 SYDVKM.

Ten or more counts support this clonotype. The J gene is TRBJ2-7, the V gene TRBV5-6; D may match TRBD1 or TRBD2 (5 bases each). Germline CDR1 reads SGHDT; CDR2 reads YYEEEE. V was pared by 2 bases and J by 2 bases, with 14 bases between. The CDR3 contains 15 residues. CDR3 bases: TGTGCCAGCAGCTTTTCACCGGGGCGCACCTACGAGCAGTACTTC. Translation: CASSFSPGRTYEQYF.

This clonotype was counted many times. The V gene is TRBV10-3, the J gene TRBJ1-1; D is undetermined. The CDR3 length is 13 residues. V shed 11 bases and J shed 2 bases, with 15 bases lying between them. Germline values: CDR1 ENHRY, CDR2 SYGVKD. The CDR3 region is CAARAERNTEAFF. CDR3 nucleotides: TGTGCCGCCCGGGCGGAACGTAACACTGAAGCTTTCTTT.

This clonotype was recorded many times. V usage is TRBV7-2 and J usage is TRBJ1-1, with D possibly being TRBD1 (6 bases). This CDR3 has 15 amino acids. Deletions cut 2 bases from V and 0 bases from J, with 10 bases between. Germline V lookup: CDR1 SGHTA, CDR2 FQGNSA. The CDR3 reads CASSLRRDMNTEAFF. CDR3 in DNA: TGTGCCAGCAGCTTACGCCGGGACATGAACACTGAAGCTTTCTTT. The whole variable domain, filled in from reference TRBV7-2 and TRBJ1-1, reads GAGVSQSPSNKVTEKGKDVELRCDPISGHTALYWYRQSLGQGLEFLIYFQGNSAPDKSGLPSDRFSAERTGGSVSTLTIQRTQQEDSAVYLCASSLRRDMNTEAFFGQGTRLTVV.

A few counts support this clonotype. V is TRBV18 and J is TRBJ1-2, with a tentative D call TRBD1 (5 bases). CDR3 length equals 14 residues. Per germline, CDR1 KGHSH and CDR2 LQKENI. With 3 bases removed from V and 1 base from J, the gap between germline ends came to 9 bases. The CDR3 nucleotides read TGTGCCAGCTCACCTGGGGGGATTAACTATGGCTACACCTTC. Its protein product is CASSPGGINYGYTF.

Many counts were recorded for this clonotype. This chain connects TRBV29-1 to TRBJ1-1; no clear D. Trimming left V 6 bases short and J 0 bases short, with 14 bases between. Germline values: CDR1 SQVTM, CDR2 ANQGSEA. This CDR3 comprises 14 residues. This CDR3 is CSVVIQPMNTEAFF. CDR3 in DNA: TGCAGCGTCGTAATCCAACCTATGAACACTGAAGCTTTCTTT. Full variable domain (rest looked up from reference TRBV29-1 and TRBJ1-1): SAVISQKPSRDICQRGTSLTIQCQVDSQVTMMFWYRQQPGQSLTLIATANQGSEATYESGFVIDKFPISRPNLTFSTLTVSNMSPEDSSIYLCSVVIQPMNTEAFFGQGTRLTVV.